This T cell receptor (beta chain) was profiled in a study of OX40 agonist ivuxolimab in advanced cancers. Baseline, cycle 4 day 1, and cycle 7 day 1 were the blood sampling points. Some clones are missing from TCRdb's copy, which holds only in-frame ones; the method was immunoSEQ multiplex PCR. There are 55,000 to 75,000 clones in the sample; approximately 82% occur only once, and around 5% lies in the top ten. This clone was counted only a few times. Germline V CDR1 and CDR2: SQVTM, ANQGSEA. CDR3 length: 14 residues. The V segment lost 6 bases and the J segment 2 bases; nucleotides outside the gene matches: 3.

The gene calls are TRBV29-1 and TRBJ2-6, with 8 bases that match TRBD1. Sequenced material: CD4+ or CD8+ T cells sorted from blood, taken in a trial of the OX40 agonist ivuxolimab. The TCR originated in an adult with an advanced solid tumor such as melanoma, head and neck, liver or kidney cancer. CDR3 in amino acids: CSVEQGAGANVLTF. Here the CDR3 DNA reads TGCAGCGTGGAACAGGGGGCTGGGGCCAACGTCCTGACTTTC.